The clone carrying this T cell receptor beta chain was seen many times. Its antigen is undetermined. This sample was included in a study of T cells after yellow fever vaccination. Looking at the study overall: Researchers used SMART-Seq v4 Ultra Low Input to prepare fractions that had low cell numbers. Broader study findings: The secondary T-cell response peaked on day 5, not day 15, but was weaker. Once the booster was given, most primary-vaccination clones reappeared, at about 96% for CD4 and roughly 91% for CD8. In FACS-sorted repertoires, abundant clonotypes from the bulk population could appear as contaminants.

Germline loops: CDR1 SGHTA, CDR2 FQGNSA. Trimming left V 2 bases short and J 2 bases short, with 10 bases between. The CDR3 extends over 14 amino acids. TCRdb re-analysed the 5' RACE reads in MiXCR, keeping a single row per CDR3 protein. Among some 390,000 distinct CDR3 sequences listed, 6.2% were seen once. Sequencing used PBMCs, obtained 5 days after the yellow fever booster vaccination. This clonotype was obtained from a man aged 30 to 45 who received the YFV17D yellow fever vaccine. V is TRBV7-2 and J is TRBJ2-7; D possibly corresponds to TRBD2 (6 bases). This CDR3 reads CASSLRRGPYEQYF. The CDR3 DNA follows: TGTGCCAGCAGCTTAAGGAGGGGACCCTACGAGCAGTACTTC.